The T cell receptor (beta chain) under discussion was sequenced for a study of OX40 agonist ivuxolimab in advanced cancers. Study as a whole: Patients were treated with ivuxolimab, an agonistic anti-OX40 (CD134) antibody.

Between the trimmed V and J ends, which lost 0 bases and 1 base, there was a span of 6 bases. The germline CDR1 and CDR2 sequences are SGHRS and YFSETQ. The length of the CDR3 is 14 residues. Assay: immunoSEQ multiplex PCR; the TCRdb copy retains only in-frame clones and omits some. This table has roughly 33,000 clones, over 60% appearing once. Worth noting for this clone: Its antigen is as yet unknown.

Findings and limits, study-wide: CD4+ and CD8+ T cells in blood underwent clonal expansion by week 6 at 0.1 to 3.0 mg/kg. CD8+ T cells showed, on average, more clonal expansion than CD4+ cells.

The input for sequencing was CD4+ or CD8+ T cells sorted from blood, taken in a trial of the OX40 agonist ivuxolimab. This receptor was identified in an adult with an advanced solid tumor such as melanoma, head and neck, liver or kidney cancer. The chain recombines TRBV5-1 with TRBJ2-3; D unresolved. CDR3 bases: TGCGCCAGCAGCTTGGGGTCTCGCACAGATACGCAGTATTTT. This gives the protein CASSLGSRTDTQYF.